The rows below give T cell receptor beta chains drawn from one sample of a study of blood T cell repertoires in COVID-19. Sequenced by immunoSEQ multiplex PCR; TCRdb stores in-frame clones only, minus some. This sample has under 250,000 clones, with over 70% found just once. The source material was PBMCs or T cells enriched from blood (not recorded which). The origin of the receptors is a woman in her 40s who had been exposed to COVID-19. CDR3s include the opening cysteine and the closing phenylalanine or tryptophan. Each record gives: clone size, V gene, D gene, CDR3 length, J gene, CDR3 DNA, CDR3 protein. A D gene is named only where the DNA matches it firmly. Clone size, where shown, is once, few, many, or a class for clones that have expanded.

.,TRBV30,.,16,TRBJ2-1,TGTGCCTGGAGTGTAAACCTAGCGCCGTCCTACAATGAGCAGTTCTTC,CAWSVNLAPSYNEQFF
once,TRBV18,.,14,TRBJ1-5,TGTGCCAGCTCCCCCGAGGTATTCAATCAGCCCCAGCATTTT,CASSPEVFNQPQHF
.,TRBV15,.,14,TRBJ1-1,TGTGCCACCAGCAGAGATCTCCCGAACACTGAAGCTTTCTTT,CATSRDLPNTEAFF
.,TRBV27,TRBD1,15,TRBJ2-7,TGTGCCAGCAGCCCGAGGACAGGAACATCCTACGAGCAGTACTTC,CASSPRTGTSYEQYF
.,TRBV4-1,TRBD2,16,TRBJ2-3,TGCGCCAGCAGCCCTAGCGGGGGGGCCGTGACATATACGCAGTATTTT,CASSPSGGAVTYTQYF
.,TRBV3-1/TRBV3-2,.,13,TRBJ2-7,TGTGCCAGCAGCCAAGCCCAGGTTTACGAGCAGTACTTC,CASSQAQVYEQYF
.,TRBV14,TRBD1,13,TRBJ1-4,TGTGCCAGCAGCCAAACAGGGGCTGGAAAACTGTTTTTT,CASSQTGAGKLFF
few,TRBV3-1/TRBV3-2,.,11,TRBJ2-1,TGTGCCAGCAGCCAACGGGTTGAGCAGTTCTTC,CASSQRVEQFF
.,TRBV2,TRBD1,14,TRBJ2-1,TGTGCCAGCAGGCAGGACAGGGGGTTGGATGAGCAGTTCTTC,CASRQDRGLDEQFF
.,TRBV6-2/TRBV6-3,TRBD1,20,TRBJ2-6,TGTGCCAGCAGTTACCGACAGGGGGCTCCTTTGGTCTTTGGGGCCAACGTCCTGACTTTC,CASSYRQGAPLVFGANVLTF
.,TRBV19,.,15,TRBJ2-1,TGTGCCAGTAGTATTGACGGGATCTCCTACAATGAGCAGTTCTTC,CASSIDGISYNEQFF
.,TRBV19,.,13,TRBJ1-2,TGTGCCACCACGGACGTCGGGGACTATGGCTACACCTTC,CATTDVGDYGYTF
.,TRBV5-1,.,13,TRBJ1-2,TGTGCCAGCAGCTTTTCCGGGAACTATGGCTACACCTTC,CASSFSGNYGYTF
.,TRBV24-1,.,17,TRBJ1-1,TGTGCCACCAGTGATTTCGTGTTCGCGGGGAAAGCCACTGAAGCTTTCTTT,CATSDFVFAGKATEAFF
.,TRBV24-1,.,18,TRBJ2-4,TGTGCCACCATGGGGGCCTCGGCTGGGTCCCACACGGGAAACATTCAGTACTTC,CATMGASAGSHTGNIQYF
once,TRBV14,.,15,TRBJ1-6,TGTGCCAGCAGAGCCGGGGAGGGAGTCCGGTCACCCCTCCACTTT,CASRAGEGVRSPLHF
.,TRBV13,.,12,TRBJ2-7,TGTGCCAGCAGCGCGGGGTACTACGAGCAGTACTTC,CASSAGYYEQYF
.,TRBV19,TRBD1,14,TRBJ1-1,TGTGCCAGTACATCCGGGACAGCGAACACTGAAGCTTTCTTT,CASTSGTANTEAFF
.,TRBV12-3/TRBV12-4,.,12,TRBJ1-1,TGTGCCAGCACTCTAGGGGGGGTTGAAGCTTTCTTT,CASTLGGVEAFF
.,TRBV6-4,TRBD1,12,TRBJ2-1,TGTGCCAGCAGTGATTCAGGGGGTGAGCAGTTCTTC,CASSDSGGEQFF
many,TRBV6-2/TRBV6-3,.,13,TRBJ2-1,TGTGCCAGCAGTTGGGGGGTTAGAAATGAGCAGTTCTTC,CASSWGVRNEQFF
.,TRBV7-9,TRBD1,18,TRBJ1-2,TGTGCCAGCAGCTTAAGAAGGGGTCCGGGACAGGGGGCCGGTGGCTACACCTTC,CASSLRRGPGQGAGGYTF
.,TRBV6-2/TRBV6-3,.,15,TRBJ2-3,TGTGCCAGCAGCGACTACAAGTTTTTGGCAGATACGCAGTATTTT,CASSDYKFLADTQYF
.,TRBV27,.,17,TRBJ2-6,TGTGCCAGCAGTCCCCCGCAGACAGTCTCTGGGGCCAACGTCCTGACTTTC,CASSPPQTVSGANVLTF
.,TRBV11-3,.,16,TRBJ1-1,TGTGCCAGCAGCTTAGAGTACGGGGGAACGAACACTGAAGCTTTCTTT,CASSLEYGGTNTEAFF